This is a list of T cell receptor beta chains from one sample in a study of T cell repertoires in cytomegalovirus infection. Via MiXCR, TCRdb re-called the reads, giving one row per CDR3 protein. The sample has approximately 500,000 distinct CDR3 sequences, 16% seen once; the top ten hold 20% to 30%. Sequenced input: CD8+ T cells from PBMCs. The receptors come from a human donor in good health (CMV status not recorded). Some clones in this sample may be carry-over from other donors' samples. CDR3s include the opening cysteine and the closing phenylalanine or tryptophan. D genes are given only for firm matches. Clone size, where shown, is once, few, many, or a class for clones that have expanded.

J gene	D gene	V gene	clone size	CDR3 DNA	CDR3 protein
TRBJ2-7	NA	TRBV25-1	NA	TGTGCCAGCAGTGGCCGGGTTTCCGATGGCTCCTACGAGCAGTACTTC	CASSGRVSDGSYEQYF
TRBJ2-7	NA	TRBV27	few	TGTGCCAGCAGTAACCGCGGCTCCTACGAGCAGTACTTC	CASSNRGSYEQYF
TRBJ1-5	NA	TRBV28	many	TGTGCCAGCAGTTTATCCCAGGTACCTCAGCCCCAGCATTTT	CASSLSQVPQPQHF
TRBJ2-7	TRBD2	TRBV20-1	NA	TGCAGTGCTAGAGATCGGGACAGGGCTAGGACTAGCGGGTTCTCCTACGAGCAGTACTTC	CSARDRDRARTSGFSYEQYF
TRBJ1-1	NA	TRBV6-5	NA	TGTGCCAGCAGTTACTATGGCAGAAACACTGAAGCTTTCTTT	CASSYYGRNTEAFF
TRBJ2-3	TRBD2	TRBV11-2	many	TGTGCCAGCGTCGGGGGGGCCTCAGATACGCAGTATTTT	CASVGGASDTQYF
TRBJ1-5	NA	TRBV28	NA	TGTGCCTGTGAGGAGGAGGGACCGCCCCAGCATTTT	CACEEEGPPQHF
TRBJ2-3	TRBD2	TRBV2	many	TGTGCCAGCAGTGAAGGGCGGGGGAGCACAGATACGCAGTATTTT	CASSEGRGSTDTQYF
TRBJ1-1	NA	TRBV4-1	NA	TGCGCCAGCAGAGGGCCGGGGAACACTGAAGCTTTCTTT	CASRGPGNTEAFF
TRBJ1-1	NA	TRBV4-1	NA	TGCGCCAGCAGCCAAGAACTACAGAACACTGAAGCTTTCTTT	CASSQELQNTEAFF
TRBJ1-1	TRBD1	TRBV6-1	many	TGTGCCAGCAGTGAAGGGGAGGGACAGGGCCCTCCTGAAGCTTTCTTT	CASSEGEGQGPPEAFF
TRBJ2-5	TRBD2	TRBV5-1	few	TGCGCCAGCAGCCCCTTCGGGGGGGCCCAAGAGACCCAGTACTTC	CASSPFGGAQETQYF
TRBJ2-1	NA	TRBV28	many	TGTGCCAGCAGTTTCCTTGGGGGGCTCGAGCAGTTCTTC	CASSFLGGLEQFF
TRBJ2-7	TRBD2	TRBV7-2	many	TGTGCCAGCAGCCCAACTAGCGGGGGCTCCTACGAGCAGTACTTC	CASSPTSGGSYEQYF
TRBJ2-3	TRBD2	TRBV20-1	many	TGCAGTGCTTGCCCGACTAGCGGGAGTTGGGATACGCAGTATTTT	CSACPTSGSWDTQYF
TRBJ1-1	NA	TRBV27	many	TGTGCCAGCAGTTTCACAGTCGATCACGGGACTGAAGCTTTCTTT	CASSFTVDHGTEAFF
TRBJ2-7	NA	TRBV7-8	many	TGTGCCAGCAGCATAGCCAGGAGGACGGGATTTGGTGAGCAGTACTTC	CASSIARRTGFGEQYF
TRBJ2-5	TRBD1	TRBV7-3	many	TGTGCCAGCAGCCAAGGGACAGGGGGCTCGGCAGAGACCCAGTACTTC	CASSQGTGGSAETQYF
TRBJ2-7	TRBD1	TRBV12-3/TRBV12-4	many	TGTGCCAGCAGTTTCAGGACAGGTGGCGACGAGCAGTACTTC	CASSFRTGGDEQYF
TRBJ2-7	NA	TRBV28	NA	TGTGCCAGCAGTGAACTCACGGGGGTCACGTACGAGCAGTACTTC	CASSELTGVTYEQYF
TRBJ2-1	TRBD2	TRBV5-5	many	TGTGCCAGCAGCTCGAGGCTAGCGGGAGTCGACAATGAGCAGTTCTTC	CASSSRLAGVDNEQFF
TRBJ2-6	NA	TRBV24-1	NA	TGTGCCACCAGTGATTCCAGCTCTGGGGCCAACGTCCTGACTTTC	CATSDSSSGANVLTF
TRBJ2-7	NA	TRBV7-9	many	TGCGGGGTTGGGCAGAACGAGCAGTACTTC	CGVGQNEQYF
TRBJ1-5	TRBD1	TRBV13	NA	TGTGCCAGCAGCTTAAGGGCAGGGGGCCAGCCCCAGCATTTT	CASSLRAGGQPQHF
TRBJ2-3	NA	TRBV7-9	many	TGTGCCAGCAGCTCCCTTCGCGGCAGGGAGGTGACAGATACGCAGTATTTT	CASSSLRGREVTDTQYF
TRBJ2-1	NA	TRBV4-1	many	TGCGCCAGCAGCCAAGAGCCCGCCGCGAATGAGCAGTTCTTC	CASSQEPAANEQFF
TRBJ2-5	TRBD1	TRBV7-6	many	TGTGCCAGCAGCTTTGTCCGGGACAGGGGTGTAAAAGAGACCCAGTACTTC	CASSFVRDRGVKETQYF
TRBJ1-1	TRBD1	TRBV7-9	once	TGTGCCAGCAGCCCCCGGGACAGGGGAGTGGGCACTAAAGCTTTCTTT	CASSPRDRGVGTKAFF
TRBJ1-1	NA	TRBV7-4	NA	TGTGCCACCAGCTTAGGACAACTGAACACTGAAGCTTTCTTT	CATSLGQLNTEAFF
TRBJ2-4	TRBD1	TRBV29-1	NA	TGCAGCGTTGAAGGGTGGGGAAACAGGGGGCTTGAAAACATTCAGTACTTC	CSVEGWGNRGLENIQYF
TRBJ2-7	TRBD2	TRBV7-8	many	TGTGCCAGCAGACTACAAGCGGGACTAGCGGGAGTTGACGAGCAGTACTTC	CASRLQAGLAGVDEQYF
TRBJ2-3	TRBD2	TRBV7-9	many	TGTGCCAGCATCCCTTGGAGGGATAGCGGGCGGGTGGATACGCAGTATTTT	CASIPWRDSGRVDTQYF
TRBJ2-7	NA	TRBV4-2	NA	TGTGCCAGCAGCCCCACTCAGGGAAAGAAATCCTACGAGCAGTACTTC	CASSPTQGKKSYEQYF
TRBJ2-7	TRBD2	TRBV7-9	many	TGTGCCAGCAGGGGGGGACTAGCGGGAGTCGAGCAGTACTTC	CASRGGLAGVEQYF
TRBJ2-7	TRBD2	TRBV19	NA	TGTGCCAGTAGCGTAGCGGGAGTGACCTACGAGCAGTACTTC	CASSVAGVTYEQYF
TRBJ2-3	TRBD2	TRBV7-3	many	TGTGCCAGCAGCCCGGGGGGGGGAGGAGGAGATACGCAGTATTTT	CASSPGGGGGDTQYF
TRBJ2-2	TRBD1	TRBV9	NA	TGTGCCAGCAGCGTAGAAAGGGGGCCGAACACCGGGGAGCTGTTTTTT	CASSVERGPNTGELFF
TRBJ1-2	NA	TRBV7-8	NA	TGTGCCAGCAGCTTAGCACTGGGAATCGACTATGGCTACACCTTC	CASSLALGIDYGYTF
TRBJ1-5	TRBD1	TRBV7-8	many	TGTGCCAGCAGCATAGACAGGGCGGGGAGACAGCCCCAGCATTTT	CASSIDRAGRQPQHF
TRBJ2-1	TRBD2	TRBV20-1	few	TGCAGTGCTACGTCCCCCCCCGGACTAGCGGGGGGCTCCTACAATGAGCAGTTCTTC	CSATSPPGLAGGSYNEQFF